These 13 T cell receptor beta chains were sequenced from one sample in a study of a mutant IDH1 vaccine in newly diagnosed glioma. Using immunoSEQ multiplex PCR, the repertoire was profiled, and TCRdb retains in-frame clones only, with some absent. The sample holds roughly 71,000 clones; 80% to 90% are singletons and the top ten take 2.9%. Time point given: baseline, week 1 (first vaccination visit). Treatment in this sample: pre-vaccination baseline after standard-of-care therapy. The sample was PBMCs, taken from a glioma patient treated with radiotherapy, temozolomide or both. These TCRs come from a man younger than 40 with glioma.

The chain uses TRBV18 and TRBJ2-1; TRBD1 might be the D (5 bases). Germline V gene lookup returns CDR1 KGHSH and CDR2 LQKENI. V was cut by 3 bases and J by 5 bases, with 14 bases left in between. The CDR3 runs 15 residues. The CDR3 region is CASSPASYRNNEQFF. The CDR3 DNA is TGTGCCAGCTCACCTGCCAGTTACAGGAACAATGAGCAGTTCTTC.

CDR3 amino acids: CASSLDGRGTDTQYF. For the CDR3, the DNA is TGTGCCAGCAGCTTGGACGGCCGCGGCACAGATACGCAGTATTTT. The chain is built from TRBV5-4 and TRBJ2-3; D ambiguous. CDR3 length: 15 amino acids. Germline values: CDR1 SGHNT, CDR2 YYREEE (reference sequence). V was clipped by 0 bases and J by 1 base, with 9 bases between them.

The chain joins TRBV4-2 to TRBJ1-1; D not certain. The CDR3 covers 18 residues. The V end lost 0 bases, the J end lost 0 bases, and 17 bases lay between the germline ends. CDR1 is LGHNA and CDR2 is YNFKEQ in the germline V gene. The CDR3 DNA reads TGTGCCAGCAGCCAAGAGGGGATGGTCGCCCAAATGAACACTGAAGCTTTCTTT. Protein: CASSQEGMVAQMNTEAFF.

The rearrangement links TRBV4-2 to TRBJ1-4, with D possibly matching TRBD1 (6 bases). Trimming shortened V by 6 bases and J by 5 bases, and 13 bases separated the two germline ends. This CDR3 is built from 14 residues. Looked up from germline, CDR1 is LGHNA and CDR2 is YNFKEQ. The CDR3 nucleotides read TGTGCCAGCAGACAGACAGGAGGGAATGAAAAACTGTTTTTT. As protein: CASRQTGGNEKLFF.

CDR3 DNA: TGTGCCAGCAGCTTAGGGACAGAGAACACTGAAGCTTTCTTT. Translated, it gives CASSLGTENTEAFF. The chain recombines TRBV5-6 with TRBJ1-1; 7 bases align to TRBD1. V was clipped by 2 bases and J by 1 base; unmatched bases: 2. The V gene's germline CDR1 is SGHDT and CDR2 YYEEEE. The CDR3 sequence is 14 residues long.

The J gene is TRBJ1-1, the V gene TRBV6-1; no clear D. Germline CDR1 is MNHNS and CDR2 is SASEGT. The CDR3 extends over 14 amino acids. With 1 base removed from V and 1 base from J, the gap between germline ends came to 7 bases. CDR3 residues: CASSEGVENTEAFF. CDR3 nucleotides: TGTGCCAGCAGTGAAGGTGTAGAGAACACTGAAGCTTTCTTT.

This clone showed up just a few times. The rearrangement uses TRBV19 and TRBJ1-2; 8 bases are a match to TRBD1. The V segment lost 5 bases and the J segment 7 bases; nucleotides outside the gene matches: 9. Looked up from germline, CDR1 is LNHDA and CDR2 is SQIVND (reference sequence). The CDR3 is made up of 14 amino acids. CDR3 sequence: CASSPATGGFGYTF. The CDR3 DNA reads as TGTGCCAGTAGTCCGGCCACAGGGGGATTTGGCTACACCTTC.

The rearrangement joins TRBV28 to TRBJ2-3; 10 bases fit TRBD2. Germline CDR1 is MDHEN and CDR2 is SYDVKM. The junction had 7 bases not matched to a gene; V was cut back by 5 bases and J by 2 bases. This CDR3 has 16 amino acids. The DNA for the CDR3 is TGTGCCAGCAGTCCCAGTAGCGGGGGGCCCACAGATACGCAGTATTTT. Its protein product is CASSPSSGGPTDTQYF.

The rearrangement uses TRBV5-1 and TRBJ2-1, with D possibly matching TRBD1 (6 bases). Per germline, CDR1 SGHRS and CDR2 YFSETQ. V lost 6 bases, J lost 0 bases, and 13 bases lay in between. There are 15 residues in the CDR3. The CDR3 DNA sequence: TGCGCCAGCAAATATGACAGGAGCTCCTACAATGAGCAGTTCTTC. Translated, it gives CASKYDRSSYNEQFF.

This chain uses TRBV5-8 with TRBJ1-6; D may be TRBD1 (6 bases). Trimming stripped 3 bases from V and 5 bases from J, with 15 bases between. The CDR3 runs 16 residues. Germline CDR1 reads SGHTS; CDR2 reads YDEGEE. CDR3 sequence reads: CASSWEADRNNSPLHF. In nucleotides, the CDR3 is TGTGCCAGCAGCTGGGAGGCGGACAGAAATAATTCACCCCTCCACTTT.

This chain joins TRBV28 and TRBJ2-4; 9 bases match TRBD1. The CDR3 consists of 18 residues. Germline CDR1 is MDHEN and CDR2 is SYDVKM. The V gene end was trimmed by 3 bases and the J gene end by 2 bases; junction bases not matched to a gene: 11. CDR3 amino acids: CASSFLSSGTGTKNIQYF. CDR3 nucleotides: TGTGCCAGCAGTTTCCTATCGTCCGGGACAGGGACCAAAAACATTCAGTACTTC.

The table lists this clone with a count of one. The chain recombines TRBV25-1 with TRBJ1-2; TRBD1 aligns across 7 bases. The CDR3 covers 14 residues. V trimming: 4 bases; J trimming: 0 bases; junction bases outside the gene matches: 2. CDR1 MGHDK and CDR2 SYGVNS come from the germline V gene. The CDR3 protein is CASSGGQTNYGYTF. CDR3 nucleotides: TGTGCCAGCAGTGGGGGACAGACTAACTATGGCTACACCTTC.

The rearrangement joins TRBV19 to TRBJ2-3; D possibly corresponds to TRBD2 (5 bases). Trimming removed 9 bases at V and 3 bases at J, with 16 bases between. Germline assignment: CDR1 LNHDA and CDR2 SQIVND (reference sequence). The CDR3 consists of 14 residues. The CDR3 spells CASQWGAETDTQYF. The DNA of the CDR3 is TGTGCCAGCCAATGGGGAGCGGAGACAGATACGCAGTATTTT.